This TCR beta chain was obtained from a study of blood T cell repertoires in COVID-19. CDR1 and CDR2 (germline): SEHNR, FQNEAQ (reference sequence). V dropped 3 bases and J dropped 4; count of bases not matched to a gene: 5. This CDR3 contains 15 residues. Generated by immunoSEQ multiplex PCR, the TCRdb table keeps only in-frame clones and is missing some. The data hold about 74,000 clones, with 85% to 95% observed a single time. The TCR was taken from a woman aged 55 to 70 with active COVID-19. This sequence joins TRBV7-9 and TRBJ2-7; 11 bases match TRBD1. Input material: peripheral blood. CDR3 DNA: TGTGCCAGCAGCTTGGGACAGGGGGGGATATACGAGCAGTACTTC. Translated: CASSLGQGGIYEQYF.